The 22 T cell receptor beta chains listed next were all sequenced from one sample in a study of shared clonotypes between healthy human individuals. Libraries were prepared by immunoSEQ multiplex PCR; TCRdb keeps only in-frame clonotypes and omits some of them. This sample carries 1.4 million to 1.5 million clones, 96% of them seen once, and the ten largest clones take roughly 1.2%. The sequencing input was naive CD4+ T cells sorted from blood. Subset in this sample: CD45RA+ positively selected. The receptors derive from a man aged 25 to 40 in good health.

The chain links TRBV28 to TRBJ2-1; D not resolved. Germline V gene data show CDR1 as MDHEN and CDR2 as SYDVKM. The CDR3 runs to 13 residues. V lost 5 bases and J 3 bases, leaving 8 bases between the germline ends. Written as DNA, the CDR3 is TGTGCCAGCAGTCAGGATTTCTACAATGAGCAGTTCTTC. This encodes CASSQDFYNEQFF.

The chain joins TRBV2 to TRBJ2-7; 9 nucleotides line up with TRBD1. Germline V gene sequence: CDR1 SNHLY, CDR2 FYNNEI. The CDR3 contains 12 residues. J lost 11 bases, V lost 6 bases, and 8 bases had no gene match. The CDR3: CASRPDGDREYF. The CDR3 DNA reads TGTGCCAGCAGACCCGACGGGGACAGGGAGTACTTC.

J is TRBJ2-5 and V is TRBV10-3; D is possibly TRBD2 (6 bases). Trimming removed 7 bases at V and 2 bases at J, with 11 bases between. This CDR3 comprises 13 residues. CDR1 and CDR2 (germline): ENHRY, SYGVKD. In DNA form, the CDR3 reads TGTGCCATCACCGCTAGCGTTCAAGAGACCCAGTACTTC. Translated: CAITASVQETQYF.

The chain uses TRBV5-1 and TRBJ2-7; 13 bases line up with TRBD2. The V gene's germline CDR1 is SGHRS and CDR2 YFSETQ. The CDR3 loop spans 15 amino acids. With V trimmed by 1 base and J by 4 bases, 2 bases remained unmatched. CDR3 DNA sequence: TGCGCCAGCAGCTTGCGGACTAGCGGGGGATACGAGCAGTACTTC. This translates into CASSLRTSGGYEQYF.

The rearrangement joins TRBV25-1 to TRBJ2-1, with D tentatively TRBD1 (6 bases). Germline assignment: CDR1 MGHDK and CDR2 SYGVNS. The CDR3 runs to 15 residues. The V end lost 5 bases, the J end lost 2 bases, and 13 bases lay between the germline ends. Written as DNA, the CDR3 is TGTGCCAGCAGTCGCCAGGGGCCACCCTACAATGAGCAGTTCTTC. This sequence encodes CASSRQGPPYNEQFF.

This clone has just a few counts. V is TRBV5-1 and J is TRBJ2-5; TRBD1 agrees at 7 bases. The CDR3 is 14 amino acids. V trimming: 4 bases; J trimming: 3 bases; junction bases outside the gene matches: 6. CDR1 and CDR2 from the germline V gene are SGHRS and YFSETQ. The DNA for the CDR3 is TGCGCCAGCAGCCCCGGGACAGCAGAAGAGACCCAGTACTTC. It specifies CASSPGTAEETQYF.

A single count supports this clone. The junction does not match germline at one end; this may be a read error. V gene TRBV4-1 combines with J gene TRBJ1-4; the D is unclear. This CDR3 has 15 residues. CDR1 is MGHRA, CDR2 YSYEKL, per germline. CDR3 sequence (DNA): TGCGCCAGCAGCAAAGACCTTACAACTAATGAAAAACTGTTTTTT. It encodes CASSKDLTTNEKLFF.

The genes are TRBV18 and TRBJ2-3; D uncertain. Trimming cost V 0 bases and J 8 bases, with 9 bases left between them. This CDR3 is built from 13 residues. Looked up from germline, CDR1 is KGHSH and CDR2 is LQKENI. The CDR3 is CASSPPPQTTQYF. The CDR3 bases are TGTGCCAGCTCACCACCGCCACAGACTACGCAGTATTTT.

The CDR3 nucleotides are TGTGCCAGCAGACGGACAGGGGAGGGCACTGAAGCTTTCTTT. Protein product: CASRRTGEGTEAFF. The V gene is TRBV5-4, the J gene TRBJ1-1; 9 nucleotides line up with TRBD1. Trimming cost V 5 bases and J 4 bases; bases outside gene matches: 6. Germline V gene lookup returns CDR1 SGHNT and CDR2 YYREEE (reference sequence). The CDR3 is made up of 14 amino acids.

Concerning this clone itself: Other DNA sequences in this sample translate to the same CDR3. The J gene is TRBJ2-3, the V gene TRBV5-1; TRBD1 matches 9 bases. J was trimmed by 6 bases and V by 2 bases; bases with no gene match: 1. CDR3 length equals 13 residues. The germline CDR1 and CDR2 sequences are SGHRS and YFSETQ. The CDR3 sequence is CASSLGTGDTQYF. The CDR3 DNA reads TGCGCCAGCAGCTTAGGGACAGGGGATACGCAGTATTTT.

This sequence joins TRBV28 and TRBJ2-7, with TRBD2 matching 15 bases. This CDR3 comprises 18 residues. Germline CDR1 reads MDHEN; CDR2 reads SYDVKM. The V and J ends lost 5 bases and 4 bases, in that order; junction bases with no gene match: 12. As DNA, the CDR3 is TGTGCCAGCAGTCCTGGACTAGCGGGAGGGCCAGGGGAATACGAGCAGTACTTC. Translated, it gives CASSPGLAGGPGEYEQYF. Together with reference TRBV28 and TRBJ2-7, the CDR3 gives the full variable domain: DVKVTQSSRYLVKRTGEKVFLECVQDMDHENMFWYRQDPGLGLRLIYFSYDVKMKEKGDIPEGYSVSREKKERFSLILESASTNQTSMYLCASSPGLAGGPGEYEQYFGPGTRLTVT.

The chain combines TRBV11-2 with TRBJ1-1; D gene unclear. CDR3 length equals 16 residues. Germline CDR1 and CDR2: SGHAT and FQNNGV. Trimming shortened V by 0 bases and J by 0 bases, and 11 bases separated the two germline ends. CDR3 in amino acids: CASSLETQRLNTEAFF. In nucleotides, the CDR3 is TGTGCCAGCAGCTTAGAAACCCAGAGATTGAACACTGAAGCTTTCTTT.

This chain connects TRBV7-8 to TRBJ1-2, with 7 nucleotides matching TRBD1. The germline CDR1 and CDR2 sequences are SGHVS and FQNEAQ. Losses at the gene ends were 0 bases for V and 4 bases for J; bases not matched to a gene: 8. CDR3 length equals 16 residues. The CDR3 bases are TGTGCCAGCAGCTTAGCTTCAGCTCAGGGGGTCTATGGCTACACCTTC. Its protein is CASSLASAQGVYGYTF.

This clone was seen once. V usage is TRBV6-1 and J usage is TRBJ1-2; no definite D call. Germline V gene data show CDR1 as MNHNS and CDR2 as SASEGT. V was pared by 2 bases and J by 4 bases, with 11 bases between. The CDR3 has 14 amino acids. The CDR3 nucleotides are TGTGCCAGCAGTGAAAGGGCAGATTCCTATGGCTACACCTTC. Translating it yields CASSERADSYGYTF.

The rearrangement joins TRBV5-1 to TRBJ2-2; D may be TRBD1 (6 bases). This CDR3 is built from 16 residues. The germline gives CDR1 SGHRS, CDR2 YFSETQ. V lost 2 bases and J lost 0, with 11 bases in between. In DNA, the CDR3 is TGCGCCAGCAGCTTCGGGACAAACGCGAACACCGGGGAGCTGTTTTTT. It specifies CASSFGTNANTGELFF.

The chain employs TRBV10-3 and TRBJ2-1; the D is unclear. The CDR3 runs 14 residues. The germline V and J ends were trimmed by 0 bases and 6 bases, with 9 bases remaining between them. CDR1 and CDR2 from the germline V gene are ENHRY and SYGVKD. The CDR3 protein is CAISESIGVNEQFF. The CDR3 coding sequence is TGTGCCATCAGTGAGTCGATTGGGGTCAATGAGCAGTTCTTC.

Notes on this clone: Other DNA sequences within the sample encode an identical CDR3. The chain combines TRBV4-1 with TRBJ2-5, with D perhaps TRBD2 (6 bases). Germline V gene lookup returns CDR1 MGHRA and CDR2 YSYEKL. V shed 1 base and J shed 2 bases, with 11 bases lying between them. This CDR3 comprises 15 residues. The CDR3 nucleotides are TGCGCCAGCAGCCAAGTGGGGCTAGCGCAAGAGACCCAGTACTTC. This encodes CASSQVGLAQETQYF.

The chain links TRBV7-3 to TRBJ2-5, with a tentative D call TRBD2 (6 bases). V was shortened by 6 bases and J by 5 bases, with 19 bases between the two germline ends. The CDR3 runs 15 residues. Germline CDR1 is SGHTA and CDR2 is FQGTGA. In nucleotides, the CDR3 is TGTGCCAGCAGTCATGGGACTCACCCGGGGGAGACCCAGTACTTC. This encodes CASSHGTHPGETQYF.

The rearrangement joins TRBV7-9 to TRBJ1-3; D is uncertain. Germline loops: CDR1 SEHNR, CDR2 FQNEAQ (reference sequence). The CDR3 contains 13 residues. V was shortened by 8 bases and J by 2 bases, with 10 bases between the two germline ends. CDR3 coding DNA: TGTGCCAGCTGGAGGGCGGCTGGAAACACCATATATTTT. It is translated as CASWRAAGNTIYF.

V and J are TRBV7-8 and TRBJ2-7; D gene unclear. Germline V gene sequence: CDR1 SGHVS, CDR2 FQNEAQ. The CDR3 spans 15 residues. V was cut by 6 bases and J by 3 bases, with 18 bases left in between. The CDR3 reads CASSPEPGPYYEQYF. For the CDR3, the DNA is TGTGCCAGCAGTCCTGAACCTGGGCCCTACTACGAGCAGTACTTC.

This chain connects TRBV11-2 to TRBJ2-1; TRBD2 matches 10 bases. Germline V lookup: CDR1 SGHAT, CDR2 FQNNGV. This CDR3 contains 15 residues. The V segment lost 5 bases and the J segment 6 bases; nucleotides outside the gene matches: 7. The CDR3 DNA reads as TGTGCCAGCAGCAGCCTAGCGGGAGTTGCCAATGAGCAGTTCTTC. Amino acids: CASSSLAGVANEQFF.

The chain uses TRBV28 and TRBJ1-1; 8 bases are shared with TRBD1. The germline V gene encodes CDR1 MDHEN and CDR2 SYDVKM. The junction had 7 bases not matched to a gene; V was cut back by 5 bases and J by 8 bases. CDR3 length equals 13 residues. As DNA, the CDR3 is TGTGCCAGCAGTATCTCAGGGGGCCGCGAAGCTTTCTTT. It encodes CASSISGGREAFF. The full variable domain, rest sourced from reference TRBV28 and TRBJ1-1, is DVKVTQSSRYLVKRTGEKVFLECVQDMDHENMFWYRQDPGLGLRLIYFSYDVKMKEKGDIPEGYSVSREKKERFSLILESASTNQTSMYLCASSISGGREAFFGQGTRLTVV.